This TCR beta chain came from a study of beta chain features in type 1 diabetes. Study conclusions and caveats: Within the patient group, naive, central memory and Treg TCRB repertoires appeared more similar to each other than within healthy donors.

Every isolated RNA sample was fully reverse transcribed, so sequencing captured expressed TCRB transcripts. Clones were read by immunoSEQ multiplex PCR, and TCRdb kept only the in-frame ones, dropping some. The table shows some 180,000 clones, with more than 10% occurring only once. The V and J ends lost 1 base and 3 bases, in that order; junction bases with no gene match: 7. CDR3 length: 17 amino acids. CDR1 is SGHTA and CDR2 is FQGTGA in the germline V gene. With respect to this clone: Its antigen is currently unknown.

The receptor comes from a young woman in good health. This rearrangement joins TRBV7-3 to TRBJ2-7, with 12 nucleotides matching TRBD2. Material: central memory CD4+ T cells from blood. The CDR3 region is CASSLICRTSGNYEQYF. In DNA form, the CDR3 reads TGTGCCAGCAGCTTAATTTGTAGGACTAGCGGGAACTACGAGCAGTACTTC.